Each of the 30 T cell receptor beta chains below was sequenced from the same sample in a study of T cells expressing NK-cell markers (dated by TCRdb to the early 2020s). Library generation was performed with 5' RACE. Sequenced on an Illumina HiSeq 2000. Following reprocessing of the reads by TCRdb, the data hold one row per CDR3 protein sequence and no DNA is available. The sample's table covers 350,000 to 400,000 distinct CDR3 sequences. The top ten constitute about 10% of the sample. Source material: blood T cells: a sorted CD56 or NKG2C T cell subset, CD4+ or CD8+ T cells, or bulk PBMC T cells (not recorded which). The receptors originated from a woman in her forties or fifties in good health. Donor details come from another sample of the same person, matched by shared clones.

The chain combines TRBV20-1 with TRBJ2-5; TCRdb outputs TRBD1, but without DNA this stays unchecked. From germline, CDR1 is DFQATT and CDR2 SNEGSKA (reference sequence). The CDR3 length is 16 residues. CDR3: CSASQGRGDSQETQYF.

This chain connects TRBV5-1 to TRBJ2-7; no DNA is available, so the TRBD1 call from TCRdb remains unchecked. The CDR3 has 14 residues. The germline CDR1 and CDR2 sequences are SGHRS and YFSETQ. The CDR3 region is CASSPGVPNYEQYF.

This chain connects TRBV6-1 to TRBJ1-6. Germline V gene lookup returns CDR1 MNHNS and CDR2 SASEGT. The length of the CDR3 is 14 residues. This CDR3 reads CASSERSTNSPLHF.

This rearrangement joins TRBV20-1 to TRBJ2-5; the TCRdb call, TRBD2, lacks DNA for checking. This CDR3 is 13 amino acids long. Germline assignment: CDR1 DFQATT and CDR2 SNEGSKA (reference sequence). This CDR3 reads CSVTFSGFGTQYF.

The chain recombines TRBV6-6 with TRBJ2-5; TCRdb's D call of TRBD2 is untestable without DNA. Germline-derived CDR1 and CDR2 are MNHNY and SVGAGI (reference sequence). There are 17 residues in the CDR3. Here the CDR3 reads CASSYSWRAGYQETQYF.

The rearrangement links TRBV24-1 to TRBJ1-5; the D call from TCRdb, TRBD1, cannot be confirmed without DNA. Looked up from germline, CDR1 is KGHDR and CDR2 is SFDVKD. This CDR3 is built from 16 residues. The CDR3 reads CATSDSRDSYYQPQHF.

The chain couples TRBV6-6 to TRBJ2-3; TCRdb's D call of TRBD1 is untestable without DNA. The CDR3 has 14 amino acids. Germline assignment: CDR1 MNHNY and CDR2 SVGAGI (reference sequence). CDR3 protein: CASSAGARTDTQYF.

This chain links TRBV12-3 or TRBV12-4 with TRBJ2-7; the D call of TRBD1 rests on TCRdb alone, since no DNA is present to check it. This CDR3 contains 16 residues. CDR3 residues: CASSSGWGSVPDEQYF.

J is TRBJ2-3 and V is TRBV12-3 or TRBV12-4; TCRdb reports TRBD1, a call that lacks DNA to check it against. The CDR3 has 19 amino acids. CDR3 amino acids: CASSFVAWGPTSSTDTQYF.

The chain combines TRBV5-1 with TRBJ1-1; the D gene TCRdb calls, TRBD1, cannot be checked with no DNA. Germline V gene sequence: CDR1 SGHRS, CDR2 YFSETQ. This CDR3 region has 17 residues. The CDR3 protein is CASSFPTDSEMNTEAFF.

The chain links TRBV5-1 to TRBJ2-1; TCRdb reports TRBD2, a call that lacks DNA to check it against. The CDR3 loop spans 14 amino acids. In germline, CDR1 is SGHRS, CDR2 YFSETQ. The CDR3 region is CASSSSGRFNEQFF.

The chain employs TRBV29-1 and TRBJ2-1. Germline CDR1 SQVTM, CDR2 ANQGSEA. This CDR3 spans 15 amino acids. CDR3 loop: CSVAAGSQTYNEQFF.

The chain carries TRBV5-4 and TRBJ1-1; TCRdb lists TRBD1, though no DNA is available to test this call. The CDR3 consists of 13 residues. The germline gives CDR1 SGHNT, CDR2 YYREEE (reference sequence). CDR3 amino acids: CASSHTGSSEAFF.

V and J are TRBV6-2 or TRBV6-3 and TRBJ2-5; TCRdb's assignment of TRBD1 cannot be checked, as there is no DNA. This CDR3 comprises 12 residues. Germline V gene sequence: CDR1 MNHEY, CDR2 SVGEGT. The CDR3 sequence: CASRPGQETQYF.

This chain's CDR3 is CASSRQPGDKGNTIYF. The chain carries TRBV5-5 and TRBJ1-3; the D call from TCRdb, TRBD1, cannot be confirmed without DNA. This CDR3 region has 16 residues. Germline V CDR1 and CDR2: SGHKS, YYEKEE (reference sequence).

The chain links TRBV19 to TRBJ2-1; without DNA, the TCRdb call of TRBD1 cannot be checked. Germline V gives CDR1 LNHDA, CDR2 SQIVND (reference sequence). The CDR3 length is 16 residues. The CDR3 loop is CASRREGEVPGNEQFF.

The J gene is TRBJ2-2, the V gene TRBV19; TCRdb indicates TRBD1, and absent DNA this call remains unverified. The V gene's germline CDR1 is LNHDA and CDR2 SQIVND (reference sequence). The CDR3 loop spans 15 amino acids. CDR3 amino acids: CASSSPSTHTGELFF.

The V gene is TRBV4-1, the J gene TRBJ2-1; TCRdb proposes TRBD1, but this gene call is untestable without DNA. CDR3 length equals 12 residues. Germline V lookup: CDR1 MGHRA, CDR2 YSYEKL. The CDR3 region is CASSRIRGEQFF.

J is TRBJ2-2 and V is TRBV20-1; TCRdb picks TRBD2, but there is no DNA to check that call. The CDR3 consists of 14 residues. In germline, CDR1 is DFQATT, CDR2 SNEGSKA (reference sequence). CDR3: CSAHRGLAGGELFF.

The chain uses TRBV10-1 and TRBJ2-1; TCRdb gives TRBD2 as the D gene, but with no DNA this cannot be confirmed. The length of the CDR3 is 17 residues. Germline V gene data show CDR1 as WNHNN and CDR2 as SYGVQD (reference sequence). The CDR3 region is CASSERLRAASSNEQFF.

The rearrangement links TRBV11-2 to TRBJ2-1; TCRdb lists TRBD1, though no DNA is available to test this call. This CDR3 is built from 16 residues. Per germline, CDR1 SGHAT and CDR2 FQNNGV. The CDR3: CASSPWERDSYNEQFF.

The V gene is TRBV27, the J gene TRBJ2-3; lacking DNA, the TRBD1 call made by TCRdb goes unchecked. Germline V gives CDR1 MNHEY, CDR2 SMNVEV (reference sequence). This CDR3 comprises 13 residues. The CDR3 reads CASSTPAGGTQYF.

The V and J genes are TRBV29-1 and TRBJ2-4. Germline V lookup: CDR1 SQVTM, CDR2 ANQGSEA. The CDR3 is 13 residues long. Here the CDR3 reads CSVADGVQNIQYF.

V usage is TRBV14 and J usage is TRBJ2-1; the TCRdb D gene call, TRBD2, has no DNA to confirm it. Germline values: CDR1 SGHDN, CDR2 FVKESK. The CDR3 length is 20 residues. The CDR3 is CASSHDRTSGFESPYNEQFF.

This rearrangement joins TRBV5-6 to TRBJ2-7. Germline-derived CDR1 and CDR2 are SGHDT and YYEEEE. The CDR3 covers 14 residues. The CDR3 reads CASSLSDGYYEQYF.

The chain is built from TRBV12-3 or TRBV12-4 and TRBJ2-5; TCRdb reports TRBD2, a call that lacks DNA to check it against. The CDR3 totals 16 residues. This CDR3 reads CASSFGVRVNSSAQYF.

The rearrangement uses TRBV29-1 and TRBJ2-1; the TRBD2 assignment by TCRdb is unverifiable without DNA. The V gene's germline CDR1 is SQVTM and CDR2 ANQGSEA. The CDR3 is 13 amino acids. The CDR3 here is CSGLAGSYNEQFF.

This chain links TRBV29-1 with TRBJ2-1; lacking DNA, the TRBD1 call made by TCRdb goes unchecked. The length of the CDR3 is 11 residues. CDR1 and CDR2 (germline): SQVTM, ANQGSEA. CDR3: CSVEDGQGWFF.

The gene calls are TRBV20-1 and TRBJ2-1; TCRdb returns TRBD2, unconfirmable since there is no DNA. This CDR3 is 17 amino acids long. Germline V gene lookup returns CDR1 DFQATT and CDR2 SNEGSKA (reference sequence). This chain's CDR3 is CSARDHVLAGGVNEQFF.

This chain links TRBV20-1 with TRBJ2-2; TCRdb proposes TRBD2, but this gene call is untestable without DNA. The germline CDR1 and CDR2 sequences are DFQATT and SNEGSKA (reference sequence). The length of the CDR3 is 14 residues. The CDR3 reads CSARDRSGYGELFF.